This TCR beta chain stems from a study of PD-L1 blockade in urothelial cancer. Study details: Blood was evaluated 3 weeks (second dose) and 6 weeks after therapy began. Overall study findings and caveats: Patients with below-median pretreatment blood clonality survived longer.

Time point described: pretreatment peripheral blood. The study enrolled patients with locally advanced or metastatic urothelial carcinoma. Remarks on this clone: Its target is not known.

TCRdb's table, derived via immunoSEQ multiplex PCR, lists solely in-frame clones and lacks some. The sample carries roughly 17,000 clones, 89% recorded once. This TCR was sampled from a man in his 70s with urothelial cancer. The specimen comprised PBMCs, sampled around atezolizumab (anti-PD-L1) treatment.

The CDR3, as DNA: TGCGCCATCAAGTTTGACAGGAACACTGAAGCTTTCTTT. Translating gives CAIKFDRNTEAFF. This chain connects TRBV10-2 to TRBJ1-1; perhaps TRBD1 as D (5 bases). Trimming cost V 10 bases and J 1 base, with 13 bases left between them. Germline V gene sequence: CDR1 WSHSY, CDR2 SAAADI. The CDR3 has 13 residues.